A single sample is the source of the 9 T cell receptor beta chains below, sequenced in a study of beta chain features in type 1 diabetes. The sequenced template was cDNA made from the entire isolated RNA. Clones were sequenced by immunoSEQ multiplex PCR, and TCRdb holds only the in-frame ones, with some missing. The data show hundreds of thousands of clones, about 32% seen once. Sample: naive CD4+ T cells from blood. The receptors were sampled from a man aged 18 to 30 in good health.

V and J are TRBV29-1 and TRBJ1-1; perhaps TRBD1 as D (5 bases). Trimming left V 4 bases short and J 2 bases short, with 14 bases between. The CDR3 totals 14 residues. Germline assignment: CDR1 SQVTM and CDR2 ANQGSEA. CDR3 sequence: CSVGAGFFNTEAFF. Here the CDR3 DNA reads TGCAGCGTTGGTGCAGGGTTTTTTAACACTGAAGCTTTCTTT.

The J gene is TRBJ2-7, the V gene TRBV11-2; D unclear. Germline CDR1 and CDR2: SGHAT and FQNNGV. There are 13 residues in the CDR3. The V end was cut by 2 bases, the J end by 0 bases, with 5 bases between. The CDR3 DNA reads as TGTGCCAGCAGCTTAAGAGTCTCCTACGAGCAGTACTTC. It translates to CASSLRVSYEQYF.

The sample holds a few counts of this clone. In the same sample, other DNA sequences code for this CDR3. The gene calls are TRBV10-3 and TRBJ2-1, with D unclear. Germline CDR1 and CDR2: ENHRY and SYGVKD. CDR3 size: 11 residues. V shed 4 bases and J shed 4 bases, with 2 bases lying between them. The CDR3 sequence: CAISAYNEQFF. The CDR3 region has the DNA TGTGCCATCAGTGCTTACAATGAGCAGTTCTTC.

This clone occurred a few times. The rearrangement links TRBV7-2 to TRBJ2-4; 15 bases are a match to TRBD2. Trimming removed 1 base from V and 15 bases from J; junction bases left unmatched: 4. Germline CDR1 is SGHTA and CDR2 is FQGNSA. The CDR3 sequence is 14 residues long. The CDR3 is CASSLEGTSGRLYF. As DNA, the CDR3 is TGTGCCAGCAGCTTAGAAGGGACTAGCGGGAGGTTGTACTTC.

This sequence joins TRBV6-1 and TRBJ2-7; tentative D call: TRBD1 (6 bases). CDR1 is MNHNS, CDR2 SASEGT, per germline. This CDR3 comprises 15 residues. The ends were cut back, 2 bases at V and 4 bases at J, with 15 bases in the middle. The CDR3: CASSERNRDQYEQYF. CDR3 nucleotide sequence: TGTGCCAGCAGTGAAAGGAACAGGGACCAATACGAGCAGTACTTC.

This clone was recorded once. The chain joins TRBV6-6 to TRBJ2-7, with D hard to call. V lost 4 bases and J lost 3, with 10 bases in between. Germline V CDR1 and CDR2: MNHNY, SVGAGI (reference sequence). The CDR3 contains 13 residues. This CDR3 is CASSLRTLYEQYF. Written as DNA, the CDR3 is TGTGCCAGCAGTTTACGGACCCTCTACGAGCAGTACTTC.

The chain carries TRBV15 and TRBJ2-5; D is ambiguous. Trimming removed 0 bases from V and 4 bases from J, with 12 bases in between. Germline V gene sequence: CDR1 LNHNV, CDR2 YYDKDF (reference sequence). The CDR3 consists of 15 residues. CDR3 residues: CATSRDYSVVETQYF. In DNA, the CDR3 is TGTGCCACCAGCAGAGATTACAGTGTCGTAGAGACCCAGTACTTC.

This clone has a handful of counts. V and J are TRBV7-2 and TRBJ2-4; D is undetermined. V lost 1 base, J lost 1 base, and 20 bases lay in between. CDR1 is SGHTA, CDR2 FQGNSA, per germline. The CDR3 contains 19 residues. The CDR3 is CASSLGIGWQAKAKNIQYF. Here the CDR3 DNA reads TGTGCCAGCAGCTTAGGGATAGGCTGGCAGGCCAAGGCCAAAAACATTCAGTACTTC.

This clone was recorded once. The V and J genes are TRBV7-8 and TRBJ2-5, with D possibly being TRBD1 (7 bases). Germline V gives CDR1 SGHVS, CDR2 FQNEAQ. V was cut by 5 bases and J by 2 bases, with 12 bases left in between. This CDR3 contains 14 residues. This CDR3 reads CASSRGTVQETQYF. As DNA, the CDR3 is TGTGCCAGCAGCCGGGGGACAGTTCAAGAGACCCAGTACTTC.